The 18 T cell receptor beta chains reported below all come from one sample, sequenced in a study of blood T cell repertoires in COVID-19. The data were produced by immunoSEQ multiplex PCR, yet TCRdb's version contains in-frame clones alone and is incomplete. The sample records 200,000 to 250,000 clones, around 87% being singletons. Source material: peripheral blood. The receptors shown here come from a woman aged 65 to 85 with active or convalescent COVID-19.

This chain connects TRBV5-4 to TRBJ2-3; 7 bases line up with TRBD2. Per the germline V gene, CDR1 is SGHNT and CDR2 is YYREEE (reference sequence). Trimming removed 10 bases from V and 2 bases from J; junction bases left unmatched: 10. The CDR3 sequence is 14 residues long. CDR3 protein: CALRGEGPTDTQYF. Here the CDR3 DNA reads TGTGCCTTACGGGGGGAAGGCCCCACAGATACGCAGTATTTT.

The chain is built from TRBV4-1 and TRBJ1-2, with D maybe TRBD1 (6 bases). The V gene lost 4 bases and the J gene lost 4 bases, with 10 bases spanning the gap. Germline V lookup: CDR1 MGHRA, CDR2 YSYEKL. The CDR3 is 13 residues long. The CDR3 DNA is TGCGCCAGCAGCCCACAGGGCCCCTATGGCTACACCTTC. It is translated as CASSPQGPYGYTF.

The chain uses TRBV6-1 and TRBJ1-1; no reliable D call. The germline V and J ends were trimmed by 1 base and 5 bases, with 23 bases remaining between them. This CDR3 has 18 residues. The germline CDR1 and CDR2 sequences are MNHNS and SASEGT. The CDR3 region has the DNA TGTGCCAGCAGTGAAGGCTTGCCCTGGAGGGTAGATTGGACTGAAGCTTTCTTT. Amino acid sequence: CASSEGLPWRVDWTEAFF.

This clone was seen more than once but under ten times. The chain couples TRBV6-2 or TRBV6-3 to TRBJ1-2; D not resolved. With 0 bases removed from V and 6 bases from J, the gap between germline ends came to 14 bases. The CDR3 totals 15 residues. Germline CDR1 is MNHEY and CDR2 is SVGEGT. The CDR3 protein is CASSYSNFAPDGYTF. The CDR3 nucleotides are TGTGCCAGCAGTTACTCGAATTTCGCGCCGGATGGCTACACCTTC.

This chain connects TRBV10-3 to TRBJ1-3; 7 bases map to TRBD1. Germline V gene lookup returns CDR1 ENHRY and CDR2 SYGVKD. Unmatched junction bases numbered 2, after V lost 1 base and J lost 2 bases. CDR3 length equals 15 residues. The chain's CDR3 is CAISELQGTGNTIYF. In DNA form, the CDR3 reads TGTGCCATCAGTGAGTTACAGGGGACTGGAAACACCATATATTTT.

The V call is TRBV6-5, the J call TRBJ2-7, with TRBD1 identical over 8 bases. CDR3 length: 14 amino acids. The germline gives CDR1 MNHEY, CDR2 SVGAGI. V shed 5 bases, J shed 0 bases, and the junction held 3 bases outside the gene matches. For the CDR3, the DNA is TGTGCCAGCAGTCGACAGGGGAGCTCCTACGAGCAGTACTTC. Its protein product is CASSRQGSSYEQYF.

The chain joins TRBV9 to TRBJ2-1; D is ambiguous. Germline values: CDR1 SGDLS, CDR2 YYNGEE. V was shortened by 3 bases and J by 8 bases, with 12 bases between the two germline ends. The CDR3 is made up of 13 amino acids. CDR3 DNA: TGTGCCAGCAGCGCCCCCAATCAGGATGAGCAGTTCTTC. Translating it yields CASSAPNQDEQFF.

This chain uses TRBV11-2 with TRBJ2-3; no clear D. CDR1 and CDR2 from the germline V gene are SGHAT and FQNNGV. The CDR3 loop spans 14 amino acids. V lost 1 base to trimming and J lost 4 bases, with 9 bases between them. CDR3 amino acids: CASSLVHGSDTQYF. CDR3 bases: TGTGCCAGCAGCTTAGTTCACGGGTCAGATACGCAGTATTTT.

The genes are TRBV10-2 and TRBJ2-7; possible D gene TRBD2, 7 bases. Germline V gives CDR1 WSHSY, CDR2 SAAADI. Trimming removed 2 bases from V and 0 bases from J, with 17 bases in between. The CDR3 sequence is 17 residues long. The DNA of the CDR3 is TGCGCCAGCAGTGAGGCAAGGGGGGGGGCCCTCTCCTACGAGCAGTACTTC. Protein sequence: CASSEARGGALSYEQYF.

V and J are TRBV19 and TRBJ2-1, with D possibly matching TRBD2 (5 bases). Germline V CDR1 and CDR2: LNHDA, SQIVND (reference sequence). Trimming stripped 5 bases from V and 10 bases from J, with 15 bases between. CDR3 size: 13 residues. CDR3 DNA sequence: TGTGCCAGTAGTCCCGTCCGGGCGGGCGAGCAGTTCTTC. This encodes CASSPVRAGEQFF. The whole variable domain, remainder taken from reference TRBV19 and TRBJ2-1, is DGGITQSPKYLFRKEGQNVTLSCEQNLNHDAMYWYRQDPGQGLRLIYYSQIVNDFQKGDIAEGYSVSREKKESFPLTVTSAQKNPTAFYLCASSPVRAGEQFFGPGTRLTVL.

This clone was counted only a few times. The chain is built from TRBV11-2 and TRBJ2-5, with D perhaps TRBD1 (6 bases). The CDR3 is made up of 15 amino acids. CDR1 and CDR2 (germline): SGHAT, FQNNGV. V was pared by 4 bases and J by 5 bases, with 17 bases between. The CDR3 nucleotides are TGTGCCAGCAGCTCTACGCCAGGGGTGGGTGAGACCCAGTACTTC. It yields the protein CASSSTPGVGETQYF.

This sequence joins TRBV15 and TRBJ2-2, with D hard to call. V lost 5 bases and J lost 0, with 7 bases in between. This CDR3 has 14 amino acids. Germline lookup yields CDR1 LNHNV and CDR2 YYDKDF (reference sequence). In nucleotides, the CDR3 is TGTGCCACCAGCCTCCCCCCGAACACCGGGGAGCTGTTTTTT. Encoded protein: CATSLPPNTGELFF.

The genes are TRBV7-2 and TRBJ1-1; 7 nucleotides align to TRBD1. Germline V gene data show CDR1 as SGHTA and CDR2 as FQGNSA. J was trimmed by 8 bases and V by 6 bases; bases with no gene match: 6. This CDR3 comprises 12 residues. CDR3 residues: CASRLQGTEAFF. DNA for the CDR3: TGTGCCAGCAGGTTACAGGGGACCGAAGCTTTCTTT.

This chain joins TRBV18 and TRBJ2-4; TRBD2 agrees at 9 bases. Germline trimming cut 2 bases from V and 7 bases from J; bases unmatched to any gene: 6. The CDR3 loop spans 15 amino acids. Germline V gives CDR1 KGHSH, CDR2 LQKENI. CDR3 residues: CASSPMASGANIQYF. In nucleotides, the CDR3 is TGTGCCAGCTCACCAATGGCTAGCGGGGCTAACATTCAGTACTTC.

This clone appeared a single time. The chain couples TRBV19 to TRBJ1-2; D not certain. The V gene's germline CDR1 is LNHDA and CDR2 SQIVND (reference sequence). The V end lost 5 bases, the J end lost 8 bases, and 18 bases lay between the germline ends. The CDR3 length is 14 residues. CDR3 amino acids: CASSSRARGGGYTF. CDR3 in DNA: TGTGCCAGTAGTTCCCGGGCCCGGGGAGGCGGCTACACCTTC.

The V gene is TRBV7-2, the J gene TRBJ2-3, with TRBD2 identical over 14 bases. The CDR3 is made up of 19 amino acids. The J segment lost 2 bases and the V segment lost 4 bases, leaving 11 bases of the junction unmatched. CDR1 and CDR2 (germline): SGHTA, FQGNSA. The CDR3 reads CASSSPGLAGASYTDTQYF. CDR3 sequence (DNA): TGTGCCAGCAGCTCTCCGGGACTAGCGGGGGCCTCCTACACAGATACGCAGTATTTT.

This chain links TRBV7-2 with TRBJ2-1; D remains ambiguous. Between the trimmed V and J ends, which lost 5 bases and 4 bases, there was a span of 12 bases. This CDR3 region has 14 residues. Germline-derived CDR1 and CDR2 are SGHTA and FQGNSA. In DNA form, the CDR3 reads TGTGCCAGCAGCCCAGCGATCTCTTACAATGAGCAGTTCTTC. It specifies CASSPAISYNEQFF.

V usage is TRBV6-2 or TRBV6-3 and J usage is TRBJ1-5; no firm D call. From germline, CDR1 is MNHEY and CDR2 SVGEGT. V lost 2 bases and J 0 bases, leaving 14 bases between the germline ends. CDR3 size: 17 residues. The CDR3 coding sequence is TGTGCCAGCAGTTACGGGGATCGGGGATATAGCAATCAGCCCCAGCATTTT. It translates to CASSYGDRGYSNQPQHF.